This T cell receptor (beta chain) was profiled in a study of cytomegalovirus exposure and HLA in healthy donors. Study-wide results and caveats: Association of a missense DCLRE1C variant with TCR beta V- and J-gene trimming was reported in a later analysis.

V was clipped by 2 bases and J by 5 bases; unmatched bases: 4. Germline V gene data show CDR1 as MNHEY and CDR2 as SVGAGI. The CDR3 has 15 residues. Remarks on this clone: Its antigen is still unknown.

Primers included in the PCR were 60 Vbeta and 13 Jbeta primers. Repertoires were generated with immunoSEQ multiplex PCR, while TCRdb's copy carries only in-frame clones and drops some. Of approximately 190,000 clones in the sample, approximately 80% were seen once. V usage is TRBV6-5 and J usage is TRBJ1-5, with 9 bases identical to TRBD1. Sequenced material: PBMCs. The sequence came from a woman between 50 and 59 years old in good health and CMV-seropositive. The CDR3 reads CASSYGGQGYQPQHF. In DNA form, the CDR3 reads TGTGCCAGCAGTTACGGGGGACAGGGATATCAGCCCCAGCATTTT.